This T cell receptor beta chain was sequenced in a study of T cell changes during pregnancy in multiple sclerosis. Trimming removed 4 bases from V and 6 bases from J, with 17 bases in between. The CDR3 loop spans 14 amino acids. Germline values: CDR1 SGDLS, CDR2 YYNGEE. Profiling relied on immunoSEQ multiplex PCR, and the TCRdb table lists in-frame clones only, not all of them. The top ten clones hold less than 4.5% of a sample with tens of thousands of clones, 93% of them seen once. The sequence was collected from a female donor with multiple sclerosis, enrolled in a pregnancy study. This rearrangement joins TRBV9 to TRBJ2-7; D might be TRBD2 (6 bases). The material sequenced was CD8+ T cells from peripheral blood mononuclear cells, taken in the second trimester of pregnancy. The CDR3 is CASSSSGGWGEQYF. CDR3 bases: TGTGCCAGCAGCTCAAGTGGGGGGTGGGGCGAGCAGTACTTC.